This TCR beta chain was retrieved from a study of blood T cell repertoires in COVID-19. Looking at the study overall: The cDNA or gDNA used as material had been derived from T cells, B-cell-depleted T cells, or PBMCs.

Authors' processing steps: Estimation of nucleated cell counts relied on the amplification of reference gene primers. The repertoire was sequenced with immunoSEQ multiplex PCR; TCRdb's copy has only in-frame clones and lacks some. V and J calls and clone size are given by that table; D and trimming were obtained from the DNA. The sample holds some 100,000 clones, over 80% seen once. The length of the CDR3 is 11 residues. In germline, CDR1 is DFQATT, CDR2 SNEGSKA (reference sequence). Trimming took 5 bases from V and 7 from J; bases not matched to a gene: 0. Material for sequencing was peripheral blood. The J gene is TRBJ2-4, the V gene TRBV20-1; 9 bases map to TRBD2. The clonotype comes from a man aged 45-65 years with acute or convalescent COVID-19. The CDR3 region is CSAGLANIQYF. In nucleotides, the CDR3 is TGCAGTGCTGGACTAGCGAACATTCAGTACTTC.